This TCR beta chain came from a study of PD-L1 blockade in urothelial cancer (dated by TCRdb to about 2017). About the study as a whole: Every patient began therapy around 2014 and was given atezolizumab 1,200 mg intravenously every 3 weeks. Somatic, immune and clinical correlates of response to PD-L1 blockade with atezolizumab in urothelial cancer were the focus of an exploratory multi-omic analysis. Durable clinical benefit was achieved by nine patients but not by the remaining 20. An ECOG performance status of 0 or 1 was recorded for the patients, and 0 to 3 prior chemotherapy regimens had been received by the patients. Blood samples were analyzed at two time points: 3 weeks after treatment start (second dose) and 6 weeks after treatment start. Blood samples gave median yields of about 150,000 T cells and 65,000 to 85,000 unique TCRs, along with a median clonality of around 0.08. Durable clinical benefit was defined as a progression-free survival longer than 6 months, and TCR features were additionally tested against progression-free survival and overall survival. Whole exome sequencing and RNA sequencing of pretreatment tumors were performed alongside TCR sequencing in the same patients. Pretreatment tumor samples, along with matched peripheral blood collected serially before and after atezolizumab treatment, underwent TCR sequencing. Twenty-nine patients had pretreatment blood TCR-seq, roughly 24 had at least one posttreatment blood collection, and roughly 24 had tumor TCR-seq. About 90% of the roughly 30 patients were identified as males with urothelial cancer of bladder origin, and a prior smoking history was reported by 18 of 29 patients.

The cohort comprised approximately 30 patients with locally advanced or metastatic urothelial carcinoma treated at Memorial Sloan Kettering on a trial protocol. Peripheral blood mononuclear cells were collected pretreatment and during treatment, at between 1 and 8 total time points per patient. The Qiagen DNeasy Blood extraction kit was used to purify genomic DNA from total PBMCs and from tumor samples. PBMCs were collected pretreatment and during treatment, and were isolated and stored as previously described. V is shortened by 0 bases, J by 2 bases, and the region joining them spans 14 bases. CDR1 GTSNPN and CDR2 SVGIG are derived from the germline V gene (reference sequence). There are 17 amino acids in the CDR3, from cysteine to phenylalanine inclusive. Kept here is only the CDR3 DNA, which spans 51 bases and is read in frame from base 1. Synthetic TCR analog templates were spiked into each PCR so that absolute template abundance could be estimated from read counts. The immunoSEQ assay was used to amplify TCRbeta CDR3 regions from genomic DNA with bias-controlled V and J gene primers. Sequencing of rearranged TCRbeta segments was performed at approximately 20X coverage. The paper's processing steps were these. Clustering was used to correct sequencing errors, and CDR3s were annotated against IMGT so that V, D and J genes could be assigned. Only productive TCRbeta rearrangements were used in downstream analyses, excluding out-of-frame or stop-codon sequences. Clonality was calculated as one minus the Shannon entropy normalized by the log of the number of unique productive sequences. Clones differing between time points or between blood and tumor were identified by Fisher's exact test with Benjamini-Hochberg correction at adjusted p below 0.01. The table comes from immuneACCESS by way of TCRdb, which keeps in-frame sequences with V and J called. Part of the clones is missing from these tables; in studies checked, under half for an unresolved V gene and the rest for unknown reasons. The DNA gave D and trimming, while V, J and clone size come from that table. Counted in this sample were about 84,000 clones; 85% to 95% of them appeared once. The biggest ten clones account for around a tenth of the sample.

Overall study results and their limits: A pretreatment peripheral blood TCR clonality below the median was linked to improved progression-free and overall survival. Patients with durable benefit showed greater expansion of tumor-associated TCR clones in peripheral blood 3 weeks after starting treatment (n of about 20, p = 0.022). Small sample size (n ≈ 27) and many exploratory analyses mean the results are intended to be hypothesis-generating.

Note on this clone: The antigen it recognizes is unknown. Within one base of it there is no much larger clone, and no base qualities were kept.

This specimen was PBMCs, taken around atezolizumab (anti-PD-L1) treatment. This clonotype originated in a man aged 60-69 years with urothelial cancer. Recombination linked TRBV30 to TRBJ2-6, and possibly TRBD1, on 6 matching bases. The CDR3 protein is CAWSVQGLWPGANVLTF. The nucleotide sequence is TGTGCCTGGAGTGTACAGGGTCTATGGCCTGGGGCCAACGTCCTGACTTTC.